The 24 T cell receptor beta chains reported below all come from one sample, sequenced in a study of shared clonotypes between healthy human individuals. Sequencing was performed with immunoSEQ multiplex PCR; in TCRdb, only in-frame clones are kept and a portion is missing. Altogether more than 600,000 clones are present, around 90% being singletons, with the ten largest covering roughly 22%. As defined, naive CD8 cells were CD45RO-negative and positively selected for CCR7, with terminally differentiated effector memory CD45RA+ cells excluded. The sample taken for sequencing was naive CD8+ T cells sorted from blood. Receptor source: a man aged 25-45 years in good health.

This clone appeared a single time. The chain employs TRBV7-9 and TRBJ2-1; no clear D. With 4 bases removed from V and 11 bases from J, the gap between germline ends came to 9 bases. From germline, CDR1 is SEHNR and CDR2 FQNEAQ (reference sequence). The CDR3 is 11 residues long. The CDR3 DNA sequence: TGTGCCAGCAGCTCGGGCGAAAAGCAGTTCTTC. This gives the protein CASSSGEKQFF.

The rearrangement uses TRBV27 and TRBJ2-7, with D unresolved. V lost 2 bases to trimming and J lost 3 bases, with 14 bases between them. The CDR3 contains 15 residues. CDR1 is MNHEY, CDR2 SMNVEV, per germline (reference sequence). For the CDR3, the DNA is TGTGCCAGCAGTTTAGGACCAGCTCCCAACTACGAGCAGTACTTC. Its protein product is CASSLGPAPNYEQYF.

This clone was counted a single time. The chain uses TRBV5-1 and TRBJ1-5, with D possibly TRBD1 on 5 matching bases. The germline CDR1 and CDR2 sequences are SGHRS and YFSETQ. The V end lost 2 bases, the J end lost 1 base, and 7 bases lay between the germline ends. The CDR3 has 14 residues. CDR3 nucleotides: TGCGCCAGCAGCTTCGGGGGGAGCAATCAGCCCCAGCATTTT. This encodes CASSFGGSNQPQHF.

V usage is TRBV4-1 and J usage is TRBJ1-5; D remains unclear. The CDR3 has 14 amino acids. V was cut by 1 base and J by 5 bases, with 9 bases left in between. Germline V lookup: CDR1 MGHRA, CDR2 YSYEKL. The CDR3 spells CASSQAAQDQPQHF. CDR3 nucleotide sequence: TGCGCCAGCAGCCAAGCCGCCCAAGATCAGCCCCAGCATTTT.

The chain links TRBV5-6 to TRBJ1-4; TRBD1 might be the D (6 bases). Trimming removed 4 bases at V and 0 bases at J, with 16 bases between. Germline CDR1 reads SGHDT; CDR2 reads YYEEEE. CDR3 length: 17 residues. The CDR3 DNA reads TGTGCCAGCAGCCCCTGGACAGCCAGGACAACTAATGAAAAACTGTTTTTT. Translated: CASSPWTARTTNEKLFF.

This chain connects TRBV14 to TRBJ2-5, with D possibly being TRBD2 (6 bases). The V gene's germline CDR1 is SGHDN and CDR2 FVKESK. With 1 base removed from V and 2 bases from J, the gap between germline ends came to 11 bases. The CDR3 runs to 15 residues. This CDR3 is CASSQVRGKQETQYF. The CDR3, as DNA: TGTGCCAGCAGCCAAGTTCGGGGGAAACAAGAGACCCAGTACTTC.

The rearrangement uses TRBV7-9 and TRBJ2-7; a weak D match, TRBD2 (5 bases). V lost 4 bases and J lost 2, with 12 bases in between. Germline V gene sequence: CDR1 SEHNR, CDR2 FQNEAQ (reference sequence). The CDR3 sequence is 14 residues long. CDR3 bases: TGTGCCAGCAGCTCCTGGACTGCCCCCTACGAGCAGTACTTC. Protein sequence: CASSSWTAPYEQYF.

The genes are TRBV7-9 and TRBJ2-7; a possible D gene is TRBD1 (5 bases). V lost 1 base to trimming and J lost 5 bases, with 12 bases between them. The CDR3 sequence is 14 residues long. From germline, CDR1 is SEHNR and CDR2 FQNEAQ (reference sequence). The CDR3 sequence is CASSLVGGADEQYF. As DNA, the CDR3 is TGTGCCAGCAGCTTAGTCGGTGGGGCTGACGAGCAGTACTTC.

The V and J genes are TRBV6-5 and TRBJ2-7; TRBD2 matches at 7 bases. Germline V CDR1 and CDR2: MNHEY, SVGAGI. The CDR3 sequence is 15 residues long. Unmatched junction bases numbered 14, after V lost 6 bases and J lost 6 bases. CDR3 residues: CASSPATSVFFEQYF. The CDR3 nucleotides are TGTGCCAGCAGCCCCGCTACTAGCGTCTTTTTCGAGCAGTACTTC.

CDR3 in DNA: TGTGCCAGCAGCCAGGAGGACAATTCCTACGAGCAGTACTTC. It is translated as CASSQEDNSYEQYF. This sequence joins TRBV11-2 and TRBJ2-7; D is perhaps TRBD1 or TRBD2 (5 bases each). Germline CDR1 SGHAT, CDR2 FQNNGV. The CDR3 totals 14 residues. Trimming removed 5 bases from V and 1 base from J, with 12 bases in between.

The chain combines TRBV29-1 with TRBJ2-7; the match to TRBD2 covers 12 bases. Germline V CDR1 and CDR2: SQVTM, ANQGSEA. The CDR3 is 13 residues long. V was pared by 6 bases and J by 2 bases, with 2 bases of the junction left unmatched. The CDR3 DNA reads TGCAGCGTCCTAGCGGGAGGGACCTACGAGCAGTACTTC. Its protein product is CSVLAGGTYEQYF.

The chain recombines TRBV28 with TRBJ1-5, with a tentative D call TRBD1 (6 bases). V was clipped by 8 bases and J by 0 bases, with 17 bases between them. The CDR3 consists of 16 residues. Germline assignment: CDR1 MDHEN and CDR2 SYDVKM. The CDR3 here is CASLLGGTHSNQPQHF. CDR3 bases: TGTGCCAGCCTTCTAGGGGGGACCCATAGCAATCAGCCCCAGCATTTT.

The chain carries TRBV4-1 and TRBJ1-5; 9 bases are a match to TRBD1. V shed 1 base and J 7 bases; nucleotides not matched to a gene: 5. The CDR3 covers 15 residues. Germline CDR1 MGHRA, CDR2 YSYEKL. Here the CDR3 DNA reads TGCGCCAGCAGCCAAGGGACAGGGGTAGGGCAGCCCCAGCATTTT. Its translation: CASSQGTGVGQPQHF.

The gene calls are TRBV9 and TRBJ2-5; 7 positions agree with TRBD1. Trimming cost V 4 bases and J 3 bases; bases outside gene matches: 9. This CDR3 is 15 amino acids long. In germline, CDR1 is SGDLS, CDR2 YYNGEE. The CDR3 loop reads CASSPWGDREETQYF. In nucleotides, the CDR3 is TGTGCCAGCAGCCCGTGGGGAGACAGGGAAGAGACCCAGTACTTC.

The rearrangement joins TRBV30 to TRBJ1-3; a possible D gene is TRBD1 (6 bases). The V and J ends lost 2 bases and 4 bases respectively, with 27 bases between them. The CDR3 sequence is 19 residues long. The germline gives CDR1 GTSNPN, CDR2 SVGIG (reference sequence). CDR3 amino acids: CAWSRRLIRGAQEGNTIYF. CDR3 DNA sequence: TGTGCCTGGAGTAGACGTTTGATTAGGGGGGCGCAGGAAGGAAACACCATATATTTT.

V gene TRBV27 combines with J gene TRBJ2-7; D is uncertain. V lost 5 bases and J lost 6, with 11 bases in between. There are 12 residues in the CDR3. Germline CDR1 is MNHEY and CDR2 is SMNVEV (reference sequence). The CDR3 sequence is CASSPSFGEQYF. CDR3 nucleotide sequence: TGTGCCAGCAGTCCCTCCTTTGGCGAGCAGTACTTC.

This sequence joins TRBV7-9 and TRBJ2-1, with 9 bases matching TRBD2. This CDR3 region has 16 residues. Germline CDR1 SEHNR, CDR2 FQNEAQ (reference sequence). V was pared by 2 bases and J by 6 bases, with 8 bases of the junction left unmatched. The CDR3 bases are TGTGCCAGCAGCTTAAGGGGCGGGAGGGCCGCCAATGAGCAGTTCTTC. This translates into CASSLRGGRAANEQFF.

The chain links TRBV4-1 to TRBJ2-7; the match to TRBD1 covers 11 bases. V lost 1 base, J lost 1 base, and 3 bases stayed unmatched. Germline CDR1 MGHRA, CDR2 YSYEKL. The CDR3 is 16 residues long. CDR3 DNA: TGCGCCAGCAGCCAAGGAGGACAGGGGGCGTCCTACGAGCAGTACTTC. Translated, it gives CASSQGGQGASYEQYF.

Concerning this clone itself: This sample includes further DNA sequences coding for the same CDR3. The chain links TRBV27 to TRBJ1-2, with D hard to call. Germline values: CDR1 MNHEY, CDR2 SMNVEV (reference sequence). The CDR3 contains 13 residues. Trimming pared 3 bases from V and 2 bases from J, leaving 7 bases between. This chain's CDR3 is CASSFGSNYGYTF. Here the CDR3 DNA reads TGTGCCAGCAGTTTTGGCTCCAACTATGGCTACACCTTC.

The rearrangement links TRBV11-2 to TRBJ2-7, with D tentatively TRBD1 (6 bases). This CDR3 contains 16 residues. Trimming left V 6 bases short and J 2 bases short, with 20 bases between. Germline values: CDR1 SGHAT, CDR2 FQNNGV. The CDR3 bases are TGTGCCAGCAGGCGCCCCGGAAGGGACAAAACCTACGAGCAGTACTTC. Its protein product is CASRRPGRDKTYEQYF.

This clone was recorded only once. The genes are TRBV7-9 and TRBJ2-7; TRBD2 is a possible D gene (5 bases). V was cut by 5 bases and J by 4 bases, with 12 bases left in between. Per the germline V gene, CDR1 is SEHNR and CDR2 is FQNEAQ (reference sequence). This CDR3 is built from 13 residues. DNA for the CDR3: TGTGCCAGCAGCATACCTAGCAGTTACGAGCAGTACTTC. This gives the protein CASSIPSSYEQYF. The full variable domain, rest sourced from reference TRBV7-9 and TRBJ2-7, is DTGVSQNPRHKITKRGQNVTFRCDPISEHNRLYWYRQTLGQGPEFLTYFQNEAQLEKSRLLSDRFSAERPKGSFSTLEIQRTEQGDSAMYLCASSIPSSYEQYFGPGTRLTVT.

The V gene is TRBV27, the J gene TRBJ1-2; a possible D gene is TRBD1 (6 bases). The ends were cut back, 2 bases at V and 10 bases at J, with 14 bases in the middle. This CDR3 comprises 13 residues. The germline V gene encodes CDR1 MNHEY and CDR2 SMNVEV (reference sequence). The CDR3 reads CASSLRAGHDYTF. The CDR3 DNA follows: TGTGCCAGCAGTTTAAGGGCGGGACACGACTACACCTTC.

This clone showed up just once. This chain links TRBV5-1 with TRBJ1-4; 9 nucleotides agree with TRBD1. With V trimmed by 4 bases and J by 8 bases, 9 bases remained unmatched. The CDR3 is 15 amino acids. Germline CDR1 reads SGHRS; CDR2 reads YFSETQ. CDR3 DNA sequence: TGCGCCAGCAGCCCTACACAGGGGGCGGGCGAAAAACTGTTTTTT. This sequence encodes CASSPTQGAGEKLFF.

The gene calls are TRBV7-2 and TRBJ1-2; TRBD1 agrees at 8 bases. With 1 base clipped from V and 7 bases from J, the junction kept 14 bases outside the gene matches. The CDR3 length is 17 residues. Germline CDR1 is SGHTA and CDR2 is FQGNSA. The CDR3 DNA reads TGTGCCAGCAGCTTAGATCAAGGGACAGGCCGGACCCTTGGCTACACCTTC. It codes for CASSLDQGTGRTLGYTF. Drawing the rest from reference TRBV7-2 and TRBJ1-2, the complete variable domain is GAGVSQSPSNKVTEKGKDVELRCDPISGHTALYWYRQSLGQGLEFLIYFQGNSAPDKSGLPSDRFSAERTGGSVSTLTIQRTQQEDSAVYLCASSLDQGTGRTLGYTFGSGTRLTVV.